Presented here are 26 T cell receptor beta chains from one specimen sequenced in a study of circulating tumor DNA in untreated peripheral T-cell lymphoma. Using immunoSEQ multiplex PCR, the repertoire was profiled, and TCRdb retains in-frame clones only, with some absent. The data hold 6,000 to 8,000 clones, with 65% to 80% observed a single time. Source material: tumor tissue. Receptors originate from a human donor with peripheral T-cell lymphoma.

The chain carries TRBV18 and TRBJ2-3; D not certain. V was pared by 4 bases and J by 4 bases, with 9 bases between. There are 13 residues in the CDR3. CDR1 and CDR2 (germline): KGHSH, LQKENI. As DNA, the CDR3 is TGTGCCAGCTCACTATCGGTAGCAGATACGCAGTATTTT. It encodes CASSLSVADTQYF.

This chain links TRBV5-1 with TRBJ2-1, with 11 bases lining up with TRBD1. Trimming cost V 4 bases and J 9 bases; bases outside gene matches: 9. This CDR3 has 15 residues. Germline V gene lookup returns CDR1 SGHRS and CDR2 YFSETQ. The chain's CDR3 is CASSHSGTGGIEQFF. The DNA of the CDR3 is TGCGCCAGCAGCCATTCCGGGACAGGGGGAATTGAGCAGTTCTTC.

This clone appeared once. The chain employs TRBV5-1 and TRBJ2-2; D gene ambiguous. CDR1 and CDR2 from the germline V gene are SGHRS and YFSETQ. This CDR3 comprises 16 residues. V gave up 2 bases and J gave up 4 bases, with 15 bases separating them. In nucleotides, the CDR3 is TGCGCCAGCAGCTTAACAGCACTGAGGAGCACCGGGGAGCTGTTTTTT. It translates to CASSLTALRSTGELFF.

The chain has TRBV18 and TRBJ2-3; D uncertain. This CDR3 is 17 amino acids long. V was cut by 1 base and J by 4 bases, with 18 bases left in between. Germline assignment: CDR1 KGHSH and CDR2 LQKENI. The CDR3 nucleotides are TGTGCCAGCTCACCACTAGGGTCCAAGATGGCCCCAGATACGCAGTATTTT. It translates to CASSPLGSKMAPDTQYF.

The V call is TRBV6-8, the J call TRBJ2-1, with 11 positions matching TRBD2. Germline V gene sequence: CDR1 MNHGY, CDR2 SAAAGT. The V segment lost 4 bases and the J segment 6 bases; nucleotides outside the gene matches: 5. This CDR3 region has 15 residues. CDR3 DNA sequence: TGTGCCAGCAGTTTACTAGCGGGAGAGGGCAATGAGCAGTTCTTC. Amino acid sequence: CASSLLAGEGNEQFF.

The chain couples TRBV29-1 to TRBJ1-1; 10 bases are a match to TRBD1. There are 13 residues in the CDR3. The junction had 4 bases not matched to a gene; V was cut back by 5 bases and J by 4 bases. Germline CDR1 reads SQVTM; CDR2 reads ANQGSEA. The CDR3 loop is CSVRTGGTTEAFF. The CDR3, as DNA: TGCAGCGTTCGGACAGGGGGGACCACTGAAGCTTTCTTT.

This chain uses TRBV5-1 with TRBJ1-1, with 9 positions matching TRBD1. V shed 2 bases, J shed 5 bases, and the junction held 10 bases outside the gene matches. This CDR3 is built from 16 residues. Germline V lookup: CDR1 SGHRS, CDR2 YFSETQ. For the CDR3, the DNA is TGCGCCAGCAGCTTACAGGGGGCGTTTCGTGGGACTGAAGCTTTCTTT. Translation: CASSLQGAFRGTEAFF.

This chain joins TRBV14 and TRBJ2-1; no definite D call. V lost 5 bases and J lost 10, with 9 bases in between. The CDR3 totals 11 residues. Germline CDR1 is SGHDN and CDR2 is FVKESK. The CDR3 sequence: CASSKSWEQFF. Written as DNA, the CDR3 is TGTGCCAGCAGCAAGTCGTGGGAGCAGTTCTTC.

CDR3 loop: CASSSPGGNQPQHF. CDR3 DNA sequence: TGTGCCAGCAGCTCCCCGGGAGGCAATCAGCCCCAGCATTTT. The chain recombines TRBV11-3 with TRBJ1-5, with unresolved D. CDR1 is SGHNT, CDR2 YENEEA, per germline. The CDR3 is 14 residues long. Trimming took 4 bases from V and 2 from J, leaving 9 bases between them.

This chain connects TRBV11-3 to TRBJ2-2, with 8 bases that match TRBD1. Germline CDR1 is SGHNT and CDR2 is YENEEA. This CDR3 is built from 15 residues. V lost 5 bases to trimming and J lost 1 base; unmatched junction nucleotides: 3. The CDR3 nucleotides are TGTGCCAGCAGCCGAGGGACAGGGAACACCGGGGAGCTGTTTTTT. Translated: CASSRGTGNTGELFF.

Only a few counts were recorded for this clone. V is TRBV15 and J is TRBJ1-1; D is unclear. The V gene's germline CDR1 is LNHNV and CDR2 YYDKDF (reference sequence). Trimming shortened V by 3 bases and J by 1 base, and 9 bases separated the two germline ends. The length of the CDR3 is 14 residues. The CDR3 nucleotides read TGTGCCACCAGCAGGGGATGGGCGAACACTGAAGCTTTCTTT. Translation: CATSRGWANTEAFF.

The chain combines TRBV11-3 with TRBJ2-7; tentative D call: TRBD2 (6 bases). V shed 1 base and J shed 5 bases, with 15 bases lying between them. The germline V gene encodes CDR1 SGHNT and CDR2 YENEEA. The CDR3 consists of 15 residues. CDR3 DNA: TGTGCCAGCAGCTTAGTTCTGGCGGGGCTGGACGAGCAGTACTTC. Its translation: CASSLVLAGLDEQYF.

By sample fraction, this clone is medium-sized. The V and J genes are TRBV6-8 and TRBJ1-2; TRBD1 is a possible D gene (5 bases). The germline gives CDR1 MNHGY, CDR2 SAAAGT. Trimming cost V 3 bases and J 2 bases, with 10 bases left between them. The CDR3 is 14 residues long. The CDR3 reads CASSYDQGNYGYTF. For the CDR3, the DNA is TGTGCCAGCAGTTATGATCAGGGAAACTATGGCTACACCTTC.

V gene TRBV28 combines with J gene TRBJ1-2, with D unclear. V was cut by 3 bases and J by 3 bases, with 5 bases left in between. Germline V gene data show CDR1 as MDHEN and CDR2 as SYDVKM. The CDR3 spans 12 residues. CDR3 in DNA: TGTGCCAGCAGTTTCGCGGACTATGGCTACACCTTC. This codes for CASSFADYGYTF.

The chain links TRBV10-2 to TRBJ2-7; 7 bases are a match to TRBD2. Germline CDR1 and CDR2: WSHSY and SAAADI. The V and J ends lost 4 bases and 6 bases, in that order; junction bases with no gene match: 6. The CDR3 extends over 13 amino acids. The CDR3 sequence: CASSGGGFSEQYF. DNA for the CDR3: TGCGCCAGCAGTGGGGGAGGGTTTAGCGAGCAGTACTTC.

For this clone: Sequence at one end of the junction differs from germline and may be a read error. The V call is TRBV6-7, the J call TRBJ1-1; D is perhaps TRBD1 (5 bases). TRBV6-7 counts as an open reading frame of uncertain function. The CDR3 has 16 residues. The CDR3 loop is CASSPPGSMANTKAFF. The CDR3 nucleotides are TGTGCCAGCAGTCCCCCAGGGTCGATGGCGAACACTAAAGCTTTCTTT.

The chain carries TRBV6-8 and TRBJ1-3, with 8 nucleotides matching TRBD1. The CDR3 runs 16 residues. CDR1 is MNHGY and CDR2 is SAAAGT in the germline V gene. The junction had 9 bases not matched to a gene; V was cut back by 5 bases and J by 3 bases. CDR3 nucleotide sequence: TGTGCCAGCAGTGATGGGACAGGCCCCTTTGGAAACACCATATATTTT. It translates to CASSDGTGPFGNTIYF.

By share of the sample, this clone is medium-sized. V is TRBV4-1 and J is TRBJ1-4; D gene unclear. Germline V gene data show CDR1 as MGHRA and CDR2 as YSYEKL. There are 16 residues in the CDR3. V gave up 0 bases and J gave up 4 bases, with 12 bases separating them. CDR3 in amino acids: CASSQDSWGINEKLFF. CDR3 bases: TGCGCCAGCAGCCAAGATTCCTGGGGAATTAATGAAAAACTGTTTTTT.

V gene TRBV19 combines with J gene TRBJ1-5; D may be TRBD1 (5 bases). Looked up from germline, CDR1 is LNHDA and CDR2 is SQIVND (reference sequence). The CDR3 covers 14 residues. Trimming left V 9 bases short and J 0 bases short, with 12 bases between. The CDR3 sequence is CASQTDYSNQPQHF. The CDR3 DNA reads TGTGCCAGCCAGACAGATTATAGCAATCAGCCCCAGCATTTT. Full variable domain (outside the CDR3, taken from reference TRBV19 and TRBJ1-5): DGGITQSPKYLFRKEGQNVTLSCEQNLNHDAMYWYRQDPGQGLRLIYYSQIVNDFQKGDIAEGYSVSREKKESFPLTVTSAQKNPTAFYLCASQTDYSNQPQHFGDGTRLSIL.

This chain links TRBV19 with TRBJ2-7; no clear D. The ends were cut back, 3 bases at V and 2 bases at J, with 5 bases in the middle. This CDR3 is built from 12 residues. CDR1 is LNHDA, CDR2 SQIVND, per germline (reference sequence). The CDR3: CASSIGAYEQYF. DNA for the CDR3: TGTGCCAGTAGTATCGGAGCCTACGAGCAGTACTTC.

This clone qualifies as medium-sized. The chain uses TRBV6-8 and TRBJ1-4; D might be TRBD1 (6 bases). This CDR3 is built from 15 residues. The germline V gene encodes CDR1 MNHGY and CDR2 SAAAGT. Trimming pared 2 bases from V and 6 bases from J, leaving 13 bases between. CDR3: CASSYAWGRDEKLFF. CDR3 bases: TGTGCCAGCAGTTACGCATGGGGGCGAGATGAAAAACTGTTTTTT.

This chain joins TRBV19 and TRBJ2-7; 10 positions match TRBD1. This CDR3 comprises 17 residues. J was trimmed by 2 bases and V by 6 bases; bases with no gene match: 13. CDR1 and CDR2 (germline): LNHDA, SQIVND (reference sequence). DNA for the CDR3: TGTGCCAGTAGGTACTCCCACCCCGGGACAGGGGCCTACGAGCAGTACTTC. Translation: CASRYSHPGTGAYEQYF.

The chain links TRBV10-3 to TRBJ2-7; D may match TRBD1 or TRBD2 (6 bases each). There are 20 residues in the CDR3. CDR1 is ENHRY, CDR2 SYGVKD, per germline. Trimming pared 2 bases from V and 2 bases from J, leaving 28 bases between. The CDR3 nucleotides read TGTGCCATCAGTGAGCTTGGGGGGCAGGGCCCTACCCAAGTAACCTACGAGCAGTACTTC. Its protein product is CAISELGGQGPTQVTYEQYF.

The V call is TRBV28, the J call TRBJ1-1; D ambiguous. The CDR3 is 13 residues long. Germline V CDR1 and CDR2: MDHEN, SYDVKM. The V end lost 3 bases, the J end lost 5 bases, and 10 bases lay between the germline ends. The CDR3 DNA is TGTGCCAGCAGTTTGCAACGCAGGACTGAAGCTTTCTTT. This codes for CASSLQRRTEAFF.

The chain carries TRBV10-2 and TRBJ2-1, with TRBD1 matching over 8 bases. Germline-derived CDR1 and CDR2 are WSHSY and SAAADI. V was pared by 6 bases and J by 6 bases, with 13 bases of the junction left unmatched. The CDR3 runs to 16 residues. The CDR3 DNA sequence: TGCGCCAGCAGCCCGACAGGGGCCCTCAGAGGCAATGAGCAGTTCTTC. Protein product: CASSPTGALRGNEQFF.

V is TRBV1 and J is TRBJ2-6; the D call of TRBD1 is as the table states it, not checked on the DNA. TRBV1 is a known pseudogene. This CDR3 is 16 amino acids long. The CDR3 DNA is TGCGCCAGCAGCCAAGAACAGACCGCCGGGGCCAACGTCCTGACTTTC. This sequence encodes CASSQEQTAGANVLTF.